This T cell receptor (beta chain) was sequenced in a study of blood T cells in healthy people across ages. It was with a sample-barcoded 5' primer and a J-beta primer mix that a second PCR of roughly 7 to 12 cycles was run. From the 5' RACE reads, TCRdb called clonotypes with MiXCR, one entry per CDR3 protein. The sample consists of 1.5 million to 1.9 million distinct CDR3 sequences, approximately 43% of them appearing once. The study's findings and limits: The fall in TCR beta diversity per million T cells was roughly linear with age.

Only a few counts were recorded for this clonotype. Its target is not known. This CDR3 is 14 amino acids long. Germline V lookup: CDR1 GTSNPN, CDR2 SVGIG (reference sequence). V lost 5 bases and J lost 10; bases outside the gene matches: 5. This TCR was recovered from a woman under 30 in good health. Source material: blood. The J gene is TRBJ2-1, the V gene TRBV30, with 16 bases aligning to TRBD2. CDR3 sequence reads: CAWAGTSGGGEQFF. CDR3 coding DNA: TGTGCCTGGGCCGGGACTAGCGGGGGGGGCGAGCAGTTCTTC. Full variable domain (outside the CDR3, taken from reference TRBV30 and TRBJ2-1): SQTIHQWPATLVQPVGSPLSLECTVEGTSNPNLYWYRQAAGRGLQLLFYSVGIGQISSEVPQNLSASRPQDRQFILSSKKLLLSDSGFYLCAWAGTSGGGEQFFGPGTRLTVL.